One sample yielded the 17 T cell receptor beta chains listed below, sequenced in a study of blood T cell repertoires in COVID-19. Clones were sequenced by immunoSEQ multiplex PCR, and TCRdb holds only the in-frame ones, with some missing. The sample contains more than 200,000 clones, 88% of which appear only once. Sequencing was done on a sample of peripheral blood. These TCRs come from a man in his 70s with acute or convalescent COVID-19.

The chain joins TRBV28 to TRBJ2-5; the match to TRBD1 covers 7 bases. Germline CDR1 is MDHEN and CDR2 is SYDVKM. J was trimmed by 2 bases and V by 6 bases; bases with no gene match: 6. The CDR3 has 14 amino acids. The CDR3 DNA is TGTGCCAGCAGCCTAGTGGGACAGCAAGAGACCCAGTACTTC. Protein sequence: CASSLVGQQETQYF. The full variable domain, rest sourced from reference TRBV28 and TRBJ2-5, is DVKVTQSSRYLVKRTGEKVFLECVQDMDHENMFWYRQDPGLGLRLIYFSYDVKMKEKGDIPEGYSVSREKKERFSLILESASTNQTSMYLCASSLVGQQETQYFGPGTRLLVL.

This clone was detected only a few times. The chain carries TRBV27 and TRBJ2-3; 9 bases match TRBD2. Unmatched junction bases numbered 2, after V lost 3 bases and J lost 1 base. The CDR3 runs 15 residues. The germline gives CDR1 MNHEY, CDR2 SMNVEV (reference sequence). CDR3 residues: CASSFSGSGTDTQYF. For the CDR3, the DNA is TGTGCCAGCAGTTTTAGCGGGAGTGGCACAGATACGCAGTATTTT.

This clone was seen only once. Written as DNA, the CDR3 is TGTGCCAGCAGTGTTCAGGGTAGGTGGAACGAGCAGTACTTC. Residues: CASSVQGRWNEQYF. The chain has TRBV28 and TRBJ2-7, with D possibly being TRBD1 (5 bases). Looked up from germline, CDR1 is MDHEN and CDR2 is SYDVKM. This CDR3 has 14 amino acids. Between the trimmed V and J ends, which lost 5 bases and 5 bases, there was a span of 16 bases.

The chain combines TRBV25-1 with TRBJ1-1, with TRBD1 matching 11 bases. The germline CDR1 and CDR2 sequences are MGHDK and SYGVNS. CDR3 length: 14 residues. Unmatched junction bases numbered 3, after V lost 4 bases and J lost 5 bases. The CDR3 is CASSGTGGLTEAFF. The CDR3, as DNA: TGTGCCAGCAGTGGGACAGGGGGCCTAACTGAAGCTTTCTTT.

This chain connects TRBV7-3 to TRBJ1-2; tentative D call: TRBD1 (5 bases). The CDR3 is made up of 14 amino acids. Germline V gene sequence: CDR1 SGHTA, CDR2 FQGTGA. V was trimmed by 5 bases and J by 4 bases, leaving 14 bases between them. The CDR3 sequence is CASSPQAGGYGYTF. DNA of the CDR3: TGTGCCAGCAGCCCACAGGCGGGAGGCTATGGCTACACCTTC.

V gene TRBV7-9 combines with J gene TRBJ2-3; possible D gene TRBD2, 5 bases. CDR3 length: 14 amino acids. Looked up from germline, CDR1 is SEHNR and CDR2 is FQNEAQ (reference sequence). The V end lost 1 base, the J end lost 5 bases, and 10 bases lay between the germline ends. The CDR3 spells CASSLDGLLDTQYF. Here the CDR3 DNA reads TGTGCCAGCAGCTTAGATGGACTCTTAGATACGCAGTATTTT. The full variable domain, rest sourced from reference TRBV7-9 and TRBJ2-3, is DTGVSQNPRHKITKRGQNVTFRCDPISEHNRLYWYRQTLGQGPEFLTYFQNEAQLEKSRLLSDRFSAERPKGSFSTLEIQRTEQGDSAMYLCASSLDGLLDTQYFGPGTRLTVL.

In this sample, this clone turned up once. This chain joins TRBV2 and TRBJ2-7; the D gene is possibly TRBD1 (5 bases). Germline-derived CDR1 and CDR2 are SNHLY and FYNNEI. CDR3 length equals 13 residues. V gave up 2 bases and J gave up 7 bases, with 12 bases separating them. CDR3 sequence: CASSERGIGEQYF. CDR3 DNA: TGTGCCAGCAGTGAAAGGGGAATCGGGGAGCAGTACTTC.

This clone occurred once. This chain connects TRBV7-9 to TRBJ1-3; unclear D gene. CDR1 is SEHNR, CDR2 FQNEAQ, per germline (reference sequence). V was shortened by 4 bases and J by 4 bases, with 8 bases between the two germline ends. The CDR3 is made up of 13 amino acids. In DNA, the CDR3 is TGTGCCAGCAGCTCCCGCGGAGGAAACACCATATATTTT. Translating it yields CASSSRGGNTIYF. Full variable domain (rest looked up from reference TRBV7-9 and TRBJ1-3): DTGVSQNPRHKITKRGQNVTFRCDPISEHNRLYWYRQTLGQGPEFLTYFQNEAQLEKSRLLSDRFSAERPKGSFSTLEIQRTEQGDSAMYLCASSSRGGNTIYFGEGSWLTVV.

J is TRBJ2-2 and V is TRBV27; 8 nucleotides match TRBD1. The ends lost 6 bases at V and 7 bases at J; junction bases unmatched: 13. The CDR3 covers 16 residues. Germline V gene lookup returns CDR1 MNHEY and CDR2 SMNVEV (reference sequence). The CDR3 DNA reads TGTGCCAGCAGCCCTCGTGGGCAGGGGGCGGGCGGGGAGCTGTTTTTT. Translating it yields CASSPRGQGAGGELFF.

The CDR3 here is CSVGQLGKGFF. The CDR3 region has the DNA TGCAGCGTTGGACAGTTGGGGAAGGGTTTCTTT. V and J are TRBV29-1 and TRBJ1-1; weak D call: TRBD1 (5 bases). V lost 4 bases to trimming and J lost 13 bases, with 16 bases between them. Germline-derived CDR1 and CDR2 are SQVTM and ANQGSEA. There are 11 residues in the CDR3.

This clone was observed a handful of times. This chain uses TRBV3-1 (or the pseudogene TRBV3-2) with TRBJ1-1; the match to TRBD1 covers 10 bases. The CDR3 is made up of 16 amino acids. Germline lookup yields CDR1 LGHDT and CDR2 YNNKEL (reference sequence). V shed 4 bases and J 0 bases; nucleotides not matched to a gene: 5. CDR3 loop: CASSPGTGVLNTEAFF. DNA for the CDR3: TGTGCCAGCAGCCCCGGGACAGGGGTTTTGAACACTGAAGCTTTCTTT.

The table lists this clone with a few counts. The chain employs TRBV7-2 and TRBJ2-5; TRBD1 agrees at 9 bases. The germline CDR1 and CDR2 sequences are SGHTA and FQGNSA. The CDR3 totals 15 residues. After removal of 3 bases from V and 4 bases from J, the junction contained 6 bases not matched to a gene. The CDR3 reads CASSLQTGGSETQYF. The CDR3 region has the DNA TGTGCCAGCAGCTTGCAGACAGGGGGGTCAGAGACCCAGTACTTC.

V and J are TRBV6-2 or TRBV6-3 and TRBJ2-2, with 7 nucleotides matching TRBD2. CDR1 and CDR2 (germline): MNHEY, SVGEGT. The ends lost 4 bases at V and 0 bases at J; junction bases unmatched: 5. The CDR3 runs 16 residues. This chain's CDR3 is CASSLIAGPNTGELFF. The CDR3 region has the DNA TGTGCCAGCAGTTTGATAGCGGGCCCGAACACCGGGGAGCTGTTTTTT.

By share, this clone counts as medium-sized. This chain joins TRBV9 and TRBJ2-1; 8 nucleotides align to TRBD2. Per germline, CDR1 SGDLS and CDR2 YYNGEE. J was trimmed by 1 base and V by 4 bases; bases with no gene match: 10. CDR3 length equals 17 residues. Written as DNA, the CDR3 is TGTGCCAGCAGCCCCCGGTACGGGAGGGTTTCCTACAATGAGCAGTTCTTC. Residues: CASSPRYGRVSYNEQFF.

This chain joins TRBV5-1 and TRBJ1-1; 10 bases line up with TRBD1. The CDR3 runs 15 residues. V trimming: 4 bases; J trimming: 4 bases; junction bases outside the gene matches: 7. Germline CDR1 is SGHRS and CDR2 is YFSETQ. CDR3 sequence (DNA): TGCGCCAGCAGCAGAGTTGGACAGGGGGGCACTGAAGCTTTCTTT. It translates to CASSRVGQGGTEAFF.

The chain uses TRBV15 and TRBJ2-5, with 8 bases fitting TRBD1. V shed 3 bases and J 5 bases; nucleotides not matched to a gene: 5. The germline CDR1 and CDR2 sequences are LNHNV and YYDKDF (reference sequence). CDR3 length: 14 residues. The CDR3 loop reads CATSSRGPGETQYF. For the CDR3, the DNA is TGTGCCACCAGCAGCAGGGGGCCCGGGGAGACCCAGTACTTC.

The J gene is TRBJ2-1, the V gene TRBV6-5; a weak D match, TRBD1 (5 bases). CDR3 length equals 12 residues. The V gene lost 4 bases and the J gene lost 9 bases, with 10 bases spanning the gap. Germline V gene data show CDR1 as MNHEY and CDR2 as SVGAGI. The CDR3, as DNA: TGTGCCAGCAGTTCGGGCAGGGTTGAGCAGTTCTTC. Translation: CASSSGRVEQFF.